The 3 T cell receptor beta chains in this list originate from one sample, sequenced in a study of blood T cell repertoires in COVID-19. Here immunoSEQ multiplex PCR was the method, and the copy in TCRdb shows in-frame clones only, minus some. The data hold over 150,000 clones, with about 86% observed a single time. Sequenced: PBMCs or T cells enriched from blood (not recorded which). These receptors all stem from a man in his forties or fifties who had recovered from COVID-19.

The rearrangement uses TRBV2 and TRBJ1-3; D gene uncertain. V lost 3 bases to trimming and J lost 3 bases, with 6 bases between them. CDR3 length: 13 amino acids. Germline loops: CDR1 SNHLY, CDR2 FYNNEI. The DNA for the CDR3 is TGTGCCAGCAGTGAGAAGCGTGGAAACACCATATATTTT. Protein: CASSEKRGNTIYF. The whole variable domain, remainder taken from reference TRBV2 and TRBJ1-3, is EPEVTQTPSHQVTQMGQEVILRCVPISNHLYFYWYRQILGQKVEFLVSFYNNEISEKSEIFDDQFSVERPDGSNFTLKIRSTKLEDSAMYFCASSEKRGNTIYFGEGSWLTVV.

A single count supports this clone. The V call is TRBV5-4, the J call TRBJ1-1, with D maybe TRBD1 (6 bases). The V end lost 4 bases, the J end lost 4 bases, and 14 bases lay between the germline ends. CDR3 length: 14 residues. Germline CDR1 is SGHNT and CDR2 is YYREEE (reference sequence). CDR3 residues: CASSPGGGSTEAFF. As DNA, the CDR3 is TGTGCCAGCAGCCCGGGGGGCGGGAGCACTGAAGCTTTCTTT. The complete variable domain, with remaining parts taken from reference TRBV5-4 and TRBJ1-1, reads ETGVTQSPTHLIKTRGQQVTLRCSSQSGHNTVSWYQQALGQGPQFIFQYYREEENGRGNFPPRFSGLQFPNYSSELNVNALELDDSALYLCASSPGGGSTEAFFGQGTRLTVV.

This clone occurred once. The chain uses TRBV11-2 and TRBJ2-7, with a tentative D call TRBD2 (7 bases). The CDR3 covers 16 residues. CDR1 is SGHAT and CDR2 is FQNNGV in the germline V gene. The V end lost 1 base, the J end lost 3 bases, and 16 bases lay between the germline ends. The CDR3 is CASSLAPGLGGYEQYF. CDR3 sequence (DNA): TGTGCCAGCAGCTTAGCCCCCGGACTAGGGGGCTACGAGCAGTACTTC.